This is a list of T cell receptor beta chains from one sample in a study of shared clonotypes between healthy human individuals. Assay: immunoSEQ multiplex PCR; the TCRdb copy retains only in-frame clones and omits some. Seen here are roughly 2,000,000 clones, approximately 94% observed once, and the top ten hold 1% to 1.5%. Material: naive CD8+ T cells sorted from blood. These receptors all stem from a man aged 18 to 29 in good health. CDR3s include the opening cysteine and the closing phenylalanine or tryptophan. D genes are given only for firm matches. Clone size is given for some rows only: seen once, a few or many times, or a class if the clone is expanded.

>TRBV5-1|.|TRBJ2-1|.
TGCGCCAGCAGCCAAGGGGACTCCGAGCAGTTCTTC
CASSQGDSEQFF
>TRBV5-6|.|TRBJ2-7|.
TGTGCCAGCAGCCCTCGGACAGCTTGGAGCTCCTACGAGCAGTACTTC
CASSPRTAWSSYEQYF
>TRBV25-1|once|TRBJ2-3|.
TGTGCCAGTTCTCACAGGGACGGTTCGGATACGCAGTATTTT
CASSHRDGSDTQYF
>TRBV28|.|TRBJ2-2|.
TGTGCCAGCAGTCACACAGCTCCTGTCGGGGAGCTGTTTTTT
CASSHTAPVGELFF
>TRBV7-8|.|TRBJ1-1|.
TGTGCCAGCAGCTCGCATACCGGGACGGTGAACACTGAAGCTTTCTTT
CASSSHTGTVNTEAFF
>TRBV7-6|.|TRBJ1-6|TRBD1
TGTGCCAGCAGCTTAGGGGCAGGGGGCTTGTCACCCCTCCACTTT
CASSLGAGGLSPLHF
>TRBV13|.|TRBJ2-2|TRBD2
TGTGCCAGCAGCTTAGTCCCTAGCGGGAGACTCGGGGAGCTGTTTTTT
CASSLVPSGRLGELFF
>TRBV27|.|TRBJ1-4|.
TGTGCCAGCAGTTTATCGAGGTCCGCGGGACTGTTTTTT
CASSLSRSAGLFF
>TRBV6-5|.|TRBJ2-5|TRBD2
TGTGCCAGCAGTTACTGGGGGCTAGCGGGAGAGCAGACCCAGTACTTC
CASSYWGLAGEQTQYF
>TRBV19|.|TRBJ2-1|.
TGTGCCAGTAGTATTTGGTATGGAGGGGGCAGCCCTACGGATGAGCAGTTCTTC
CASSIWYGGGSPTDEQFF
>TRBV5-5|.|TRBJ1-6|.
TGTGCCAGCAGCTTGGTTTCGCCGGGGCCAGGAAATTCACCCCTCCACTTT
CASSLVSPGPGNSPLHF
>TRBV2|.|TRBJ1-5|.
TGTGCCAGCAGTGAAGGCCAGGGTAGGGGTCAGCCCCAGCATTTT
CASSEGQGRGQPQHF
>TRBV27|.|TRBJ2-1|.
TGTGCCAGCAGTTTCATTACAGGATTAACGGGCAATGAGCAGTTCTTC
CASSFITGLTGNEQFF
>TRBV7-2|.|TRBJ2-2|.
TGTGCCAGCAGCTTGGGGAGTTACAGGGCCCTGGACACCGGGGAGCTGTTTTTT
CASSLGSYRALDTGELFF
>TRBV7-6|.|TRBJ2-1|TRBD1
TGTGCCAGCAGCTTAGGGGGTGGGGACAGGTTGTTCTTC
CASSLGGGDRLFF
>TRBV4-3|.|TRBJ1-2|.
TGCGCCAGCAGCCAAGATGGAGAGCGCGGCTATGGCTACACCTTC
CASSQDGERGYGYTF
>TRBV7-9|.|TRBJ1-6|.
TGTGCCAGCAGCTTAGAATCAGGGACTATTGATTCACCCCTCCACTTT
CASSLESGTIDSPLHF
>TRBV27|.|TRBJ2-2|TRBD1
TGTGCCAGCACGCCAATACGGACAGGGGGGGACACCGGGGAGCTGTTTTTT
CASTPIRTGGDTGELFF
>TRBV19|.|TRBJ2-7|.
TGTGCCAGTAGTATAGATCATGGGAGCTCCTACGAGCAGTACTTC
CASSIDHGSSYEQYF
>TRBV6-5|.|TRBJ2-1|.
TGTGCCAGCAGCTTAAGCTCCTACAATGAGCAGTTCTTC
CASSLSSYNEQFF
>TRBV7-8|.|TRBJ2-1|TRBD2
TGTGCCAGCAGCTTAGATACGGGAGGAGGCTCCTACAATGAGCAGTTCTTC
CASSLDTGGGSYNEQFF
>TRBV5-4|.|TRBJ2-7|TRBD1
TGTGCCAGCAGCCCTGGACAGGGGCATACCTACGAGCAGTACTTC
CASSPGQGHTYEQYF
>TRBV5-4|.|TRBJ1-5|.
TGTGCCAGCACCCGTATGGGGGAGCCCCAGCATTTT
CASTRMGEPQHF
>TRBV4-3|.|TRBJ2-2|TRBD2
TGCGCCAGCAGCCCGGTAATAGCGGGAGACCGGGAGCTGTTTTTT
CASSPVIAGDRELFF
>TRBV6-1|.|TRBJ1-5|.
TGTGCCAGCAGTGAAGAGTTAGGATGGCAGCCCCAGCATTTT
CASSEELGWQPQHF
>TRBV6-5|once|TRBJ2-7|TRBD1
TGTGCCAGCAGTCATGGGACAGGGAACTACGAGCAGTACTTC
CASSHGTGNYEQYF
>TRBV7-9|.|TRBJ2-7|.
TGTGCCAGCAGCTTAGCTAATGGGGGCTCCGAGCAGTACTTC
CASSLANGGSEQYF
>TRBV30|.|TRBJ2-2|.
TGTGCCTGGATAGGTGACAGCCTATTTTGGGGGGCTTCTACCGGGGAGCTGTTTTTT
CAWIGDSLFWGASTGELFF
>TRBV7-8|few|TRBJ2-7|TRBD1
TGTGCCAGCAGCTTAGTGGGACAGGGGGCCTACGAGCAGTACTTC
CASSLVGQGAYEQYF
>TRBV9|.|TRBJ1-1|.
TGTGCCAGCAGCGAGGGCGGCGAGAACACTGAAGCTTTCTTT
CASSEGGENTEAFF
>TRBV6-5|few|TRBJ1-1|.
TGTGCCAGCAGTTACCAGATGAACACTGAAGCTTTCTTT
CASSYQMNTEAFF
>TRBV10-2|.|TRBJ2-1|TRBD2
TGCGCCAGCGAGGTGGGACTAGCCGTAAATGAGCAGTTCTTC
CASEVGLAVNEQFF
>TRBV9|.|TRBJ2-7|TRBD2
TGTGCCAGCAGCGTGAGGCTAGCGGGGGGCATCCACGAGCAGTACTTC
CASSVRLAGGIHEQYF
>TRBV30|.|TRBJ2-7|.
TGTGCCCTAGACGAAGGGGACTACGAGCAGTACTTC
CALDEGDYEQYF
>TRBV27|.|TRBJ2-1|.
TGTGCCAGCAGCCCGAATTACAATGAGCAGTTCTTC
CASSPNYNEQFF
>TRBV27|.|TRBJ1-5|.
TGTGCCAGCAGTTTATCTGCTGGCTCAGGAGATCAGCCCCAGCATTTT
CASSLSAGSGDQPQHF
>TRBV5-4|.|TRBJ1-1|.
TGTGCCAGCAGCTTGGGCCTTGAAGCTTTCTTT
CASSLGLEAFF
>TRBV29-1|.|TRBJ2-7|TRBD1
TGCAGCGTGATTGGGGACAGGGCCGAGCAGTACTTC
CSVIGDRAEQYF
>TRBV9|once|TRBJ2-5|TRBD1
TGTGCCAGCAGCGTCCAAGGACAGGGGAAAGAGACCCAGTACTTC
CASSVQGQGKETQYF
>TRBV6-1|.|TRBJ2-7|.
TGTGCCAGCAGTGAAAGTGGCAGCTCCTACGAGCAGTACTTC
CASSESGSSYEQYF
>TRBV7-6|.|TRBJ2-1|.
TGTGCCAGCAGCTTAGGTTCTGGGGTTCTCGGGAATGAGCAGTTCTTC
CASSLGSGVLGNEQFF
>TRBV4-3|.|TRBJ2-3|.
TGCGCCAGCAGCCAAGATCGAAGGGCGGTAGCCTCATGGGTTAGCACAGATACGCAGTATTTT
CASSQDRRAVASWVSTDTQYF
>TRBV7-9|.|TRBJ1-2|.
TGTGCCAGCAGCTTAGTCGCCGATGCGCGGGATGGCTACACCTTC
CASSLVADARDGYTF
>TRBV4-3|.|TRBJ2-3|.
TGCGCCAGCAGCCAAGTGAGGGGCACAGATACGCAGTATTTT
CASSQVRGTDTQYF
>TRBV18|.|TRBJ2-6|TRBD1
TGTGCCAGCTCAACGACAGGGATCGCTGGGGCCAACGTCCTGACTTTC
CASSTTGIAGANVLTF
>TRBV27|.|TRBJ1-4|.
TGTGCCAGCAGTTTATTGGGGGGCGCAGGCGAAAAACTGTTTTTT
CASSLLGGAGEKLFF
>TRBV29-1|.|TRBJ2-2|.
TGCAGCGTTGAGTCCGGGATAGGCACCGGGGAGCTGTTTTTT
CSVESGIGTGELFF
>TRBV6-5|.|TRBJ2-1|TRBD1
TGTGCCAGCAGTTCGGGACAGGGTTATCATGAGCAGTTCTTC
CASSSGQGYHEQFF
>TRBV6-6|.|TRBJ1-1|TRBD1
TGTGCCAGCAGTCAAAACAGGGGAGGTATCGCTGAAGCTTTCTTT
CASSQNRGGIAEAFF
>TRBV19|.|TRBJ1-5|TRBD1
TGTGCCAGTACCTCGACAGGGGTAAGCAATCAGCCCCAGCATTTT
CASTSTGVSNQPQHF
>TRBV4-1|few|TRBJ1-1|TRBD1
TGCGCCAGCAGCCACAGACAGGGGGTGAACACTGAAGCTTTCTTT
CASSHRQGVNTEAFF
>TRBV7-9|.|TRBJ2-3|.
TGTACCAGCAGCTTGGTACAGGGCTTCGAAGATACGCAGTATTTT
CTSSLVQGFEDTQYF
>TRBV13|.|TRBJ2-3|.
TGTGCCAGCAGCCTAGGGAGCGGGCGGTTTTTAGATACGCAGTATTTT
CASSLGSGRFLDTQYF